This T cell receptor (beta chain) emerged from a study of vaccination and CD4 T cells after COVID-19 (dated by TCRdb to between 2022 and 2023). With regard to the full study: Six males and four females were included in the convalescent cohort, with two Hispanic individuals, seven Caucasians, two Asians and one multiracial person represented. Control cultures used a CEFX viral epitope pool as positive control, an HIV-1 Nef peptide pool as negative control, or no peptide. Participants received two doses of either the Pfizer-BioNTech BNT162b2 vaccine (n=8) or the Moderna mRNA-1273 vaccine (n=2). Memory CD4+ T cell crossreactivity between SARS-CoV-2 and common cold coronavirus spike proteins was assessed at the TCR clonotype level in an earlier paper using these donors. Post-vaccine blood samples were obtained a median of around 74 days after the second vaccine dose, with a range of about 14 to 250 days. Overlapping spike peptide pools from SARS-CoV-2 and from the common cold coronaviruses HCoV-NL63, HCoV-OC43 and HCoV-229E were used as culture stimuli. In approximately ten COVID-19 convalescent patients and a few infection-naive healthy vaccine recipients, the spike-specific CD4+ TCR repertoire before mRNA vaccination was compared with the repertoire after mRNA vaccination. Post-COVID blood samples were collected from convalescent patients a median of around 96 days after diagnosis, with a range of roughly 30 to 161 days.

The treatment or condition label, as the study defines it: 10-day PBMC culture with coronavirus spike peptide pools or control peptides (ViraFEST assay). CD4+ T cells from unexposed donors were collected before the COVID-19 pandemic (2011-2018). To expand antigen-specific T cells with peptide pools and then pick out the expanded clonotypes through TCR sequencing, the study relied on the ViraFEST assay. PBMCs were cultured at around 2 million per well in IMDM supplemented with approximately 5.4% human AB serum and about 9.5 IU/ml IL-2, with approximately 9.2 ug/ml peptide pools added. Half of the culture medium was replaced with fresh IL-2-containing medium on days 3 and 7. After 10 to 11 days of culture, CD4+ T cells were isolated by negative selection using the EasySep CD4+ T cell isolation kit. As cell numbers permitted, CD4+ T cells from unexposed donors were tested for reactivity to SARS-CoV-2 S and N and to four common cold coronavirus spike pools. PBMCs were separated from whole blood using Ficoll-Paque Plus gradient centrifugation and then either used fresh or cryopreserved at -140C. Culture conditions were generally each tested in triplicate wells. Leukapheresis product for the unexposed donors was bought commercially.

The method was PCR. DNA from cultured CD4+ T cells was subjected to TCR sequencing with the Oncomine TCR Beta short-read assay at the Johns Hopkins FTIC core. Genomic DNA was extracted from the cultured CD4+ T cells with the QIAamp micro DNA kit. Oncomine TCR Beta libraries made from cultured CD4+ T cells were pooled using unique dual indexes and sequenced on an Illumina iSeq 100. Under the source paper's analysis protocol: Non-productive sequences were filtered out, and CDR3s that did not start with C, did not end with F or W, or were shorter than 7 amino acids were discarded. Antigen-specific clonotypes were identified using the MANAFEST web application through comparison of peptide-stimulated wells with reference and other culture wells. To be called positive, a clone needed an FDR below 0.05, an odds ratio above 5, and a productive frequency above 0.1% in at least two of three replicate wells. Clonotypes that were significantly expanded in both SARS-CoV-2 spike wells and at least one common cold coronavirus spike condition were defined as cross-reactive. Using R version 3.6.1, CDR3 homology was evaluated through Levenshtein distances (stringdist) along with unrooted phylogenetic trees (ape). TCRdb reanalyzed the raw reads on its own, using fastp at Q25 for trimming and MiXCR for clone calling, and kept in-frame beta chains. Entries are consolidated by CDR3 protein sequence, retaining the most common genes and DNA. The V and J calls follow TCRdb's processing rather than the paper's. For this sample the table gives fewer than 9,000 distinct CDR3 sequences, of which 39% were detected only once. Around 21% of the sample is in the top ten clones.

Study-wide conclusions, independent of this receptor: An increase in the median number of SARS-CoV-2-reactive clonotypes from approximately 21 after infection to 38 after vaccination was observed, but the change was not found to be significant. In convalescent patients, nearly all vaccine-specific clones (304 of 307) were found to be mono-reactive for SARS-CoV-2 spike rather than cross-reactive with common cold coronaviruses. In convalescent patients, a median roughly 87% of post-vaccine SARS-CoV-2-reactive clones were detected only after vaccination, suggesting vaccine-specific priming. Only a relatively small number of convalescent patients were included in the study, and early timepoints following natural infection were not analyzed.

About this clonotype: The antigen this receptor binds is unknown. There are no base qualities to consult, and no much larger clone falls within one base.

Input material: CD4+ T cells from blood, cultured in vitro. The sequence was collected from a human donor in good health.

The CDR3 has the sequence CASSQEGLGANVLTF. The DNA sequence reads TGTGCCAGCAGCCAAGAGGGACTAGGGGCCAACGTCCTGACTTTC. This chain is built from TRBV4-2 and TRBJ2-6, with 7 middle bases fitting TRBD2. The CDR3 measures 15 amino acids from cysteine to phenylalanine. Only the CDR3 DNA is retained, 45 bases long and in frame from the first base. CDR1 and CDR2 are drawn from the germline V gene: LGHNA, YNFKEQ. The V end gives up 0 bases and the J end 4 bases, leaving 0 bases in the junction not matched to a gene.